The clone carrying this TCR beta chain is labeled as medium-sized. Its antigen is unknown. This sample stems from a study of human T cells and chemical hapten exposure. Study summary: Throughout the approximately 24-week study, diphenylcyclopropenone was applied weekly to the patients' scalps.

The authors' processing: Samples had a median of around 88,000 TCRs, ranging about 20,000 to 700,000. TCRdb re-called the RACE reads with MiXCR, one entry per CDR3 protein. These V and J calls originate from TCRdb's pipeline instead of the authors' own analysis. The top ten clones hold approximately 6.9% of a sample with roughly 30,000 distinct CDR3 sequences, approximately 10% of them seen once. The germline V gene encodes CDR1 PRHDT and CDR2 FYEKMQ (reference sequence). V was clipped by 4 bases and J by 0 bases, with 13 bases between them. The CDR3 totals 16 residues. Points from the study as a whole: It was expanded TCRs that formed significantly more large CDR3 similarity clusters than controls did.

Described time point: patch test 2, 6 weeks after DPC sensitization. Treatment defined: therapeutic diphenylcyclopropenone sensitization with weekly scalp DPC. This rearrangement joins TRBV13 to TRBJ2-4, with D possibly TRBD1 on 6 matching bases. The clonotype was recovered from a man under 40 with alopecia areata. Some clones in this sample may be carry-over from other donors' samples. The sequencing used whole blood, collected in connection with sensitization to the hapten diphenylcyclopropenone (DPC). DNA of the CDR3: TGTGCCAGCAGCTCAAGTCCAGGGGTAGCCAAAAACATTCAGTACTTC. This translates into CASSSSPGVAKNIQYF.